Below, 26 T cell receptor beta chains from the same sample are listed, as sequenced in a study of T cell repertoires in cytomegalovirus infection. Their recognized antigens are unknown. TCRdb reanalysed the reads using MiXCR and keeps one entry per CDR3 protein. This sample has some 800,000 distinct CDR3 sequences, with about 28% found just once. Specimen: cultured CD8+ T cells from PBMCs, collected from culture after CMV antigen stimulation. These receptors were taken from a human donor in good health (CMV status not recorded). Some clones in this sample may be carry-over from other donors' samples.

This clonotype was seen a handful of times. The rearrangement uses TRBV12-5 and TRBJ2-5, with TRBD2 identical over 7 bases. The CDR3 contains 20 residues. CDR1 and CDR2 (germline): LGHNT, FRNRAP. With 2 bases clipped from V and 5 bases from J, the junction kept 23 bases outside the gene matches. The DNA for the CDR3 is TGTGCTAGTGGTTTGACAGTCGGGGGGAGCGGGCCTGAGAAGAAGGAGACCCAGTACTTC. Residues: CASGLTVGGSGPEKKETQYF.

A few counts support this clonotype. V usage is TRBV7-6 and J usage is TRBJ1-1; D might be TRBD1 (5 bases). CDR3 size: 15 residues. CDR1 is SGHVS and CDR2 is FNYEAQ in the germline V gene. Trimming shortened V by 3 bases and J by 5 bases, and 16 bases separated the two germline ends. The CDR3 region is CASSLGGAQMTEAFF. The CDR3 DNA reads TGTGCCAGCAGCTTGGGTGGGGCGCAGATGACTGAAGCTTTCTTT. Combining the CDR3 with reference TRBV7-6 and TRBJ1-1 gives the whole variable domain GAGVSQSPRYKVTKRGQDVALRCDPISGHVSLYWYRQALGQGPEFLTYFNYEAQQDKSGLPNDRFSAERPEGSISTLTIQRTEQRDSAMYRCASSLGGAQMTEAFFGQGTRLTVV.

The V and J genes are TRBV20-1 and TRBJ1-2; D not resolved. CDR3 size: 13 residues. Per germline, CDR1 DFQATT and CDR2 SNEGSKA (reference sequence). Trimming cost V 6 bases and J 8 bases, with 19 bases left between them. The CDR3 DNA follows: TGCAGTGCCCTCTCCGAGGGCGCGGTAGGCTACACCTTC. Its protein is CSALSEGAVGYTF.

This clonotype occurred a few times. The V call is TRBV6-5, the J call TRBJ2-1; D may be TRBD1 (7 bases). This CDR3 contains 17 residues. Trimming removed 5 bases at V and 2 bases at J, with 19 bases between. CDR1 is MNHEY, CDR2 SVGAGI, per germline. The CDR3 spells CASSPGQDYSPYNEQFF. Written as DNA, the CDR3 is TGTGCCAGCAGTCCAGGACAGGACTACAGTCCCTACAATGAGCAGTTCTTC.

This clonotype was detected ten times or more. The J gene is TRBJ1-1, the V gene TRBV27, with no clear D. The CDR3 spans 13 residues. Per the germline V gene, CDR1 is MNHEY and CDR2 is SMNVEV (reference sequence). Between the trimmed V and J ends, which lost 6 bases and 5 bases, there was a span of 13 bases. The CDR3: CASSSSGRTEAFF. The CDR3 DNA follows: TGTGCCAGCAGCTCATCCGGACGGACTGAAGCTTTCTTT.

The V gene is TRBV19, the J gene TRBJ2-1; D ambiguous. The length of the CDR3 is 14 residues. Germline V gene data show CDR1 as LNHDA and CDR2 as SQIVND (reference sequence). V was shortened by 3 bases and J by 6 bases, with 12 bases between the two germline ends. DNA for the CDR3: TGTGCCAGTAGTATCCGGGCTCTTCGCAATGAGCAGTTCTTC. Its protein product is CASSIRALRNEQFF.

This chain links TRBV24-1 with TRBJ2-3; 7 positions match TRBD1. V shed 6 bases and J 6 bases; nucleotides not matched to a gene: 11. Germline CDR1 reads KGHDR; CDR2 reads SFDVKD. The CDR3 is 15 amino acids. Here the CDR3 reads CATSRGQPPLDTQYF. The CDR3 nucleotides read TGTGCCACCAGTCGGGGACAGCCGCCTCTGGATACGCAGTATTTT.

The chain combines TRBV2 with TRBJ2-2; TRBD2 matches 9 bases. Per the germline V gene, CDR1 is SNHLY and CDR2 is FYNNEI. J gave up 3 bases and V 5 bases, and 4 bases lay outside the gene matches. The CDR3 is 15 residues long. CDR3: CASSPAGGYTGELFF. The CDR3 DNA reads TGTGCCAGCAGTCCGGCGGGGGGGTACACCGGGGAGCTGTTTTTT.

This clonotype came up many times. This chain links TRBV7-9 with TRBJ2-5; possibly TRBD1 or TRBD2 for D (5 bases each). This CDR3 comprises 13 residues. Trimming took 7 bases from V and 2 from J, leaving 11 bases between them. From germline, CDR1 is SEHNR and CDR2 FQNEAQ (reference sequence). For the CDR3, the DNA is TGTGCCAGCACCCCTGAGGGGCAAGAGACCCAGTACTTC. Amino acids: CASTPEGQETQYF. The entire variable domain, with the rest obtained from reference TRBV7-9 and TRBJ2-5, is as follows: DTGVSQNPRHKITKRGQNVTFRCDPISEHNRLYWYRQTLGQGPEFLTYFQNEAQLEKSRLLSDRFSAERPKGSFSTLEIQRTEQGDSAMYLCASTPEGQETQYFGPGTRLLVL.

This clonotype was recorded a few times. This sequence joins TRBV5-1 and TRBJ2-1; D is perhaps TRBD1 or TRBD2 (5 bases each). Germline assignment: CDR1 SGHRS and CDR2 YFSETQ. This CDR3 has 17 residues. V lost 2 bases to trimming and J lost 0 bases, with 15 bases between them. The CDR3 loop is CASSFPLEGSSYNEQFF. CDR3 nucleotides: TGCGCCAGCAGCTTCCCCCTTGAGGGGAGCTCCTACAATGAGCAGTTCTTC.

This clonotype has at least ten counts. The gene calls are TRBV7-2 and TRBJ1-4; 12 nucleotides line up with TRBD1. The ends lost 4 bases at V and 9 bases at J; junction bases unmatched: 6. Germline V gene lookup returns CDR1 SGHTA and CDR2 FQGNSA. The CDR3 spans 15 residues. The CDR3 reads CASSSRDRGPKKLFF. The CDR3 region has the DNA TGTGCCAGCAGCTCCCGGGACAGGGGGCCAAAAAAACTGTTTTTT.

The gene calls are TRBV27 and TRBJ1-2; TRBD1 matches at 11 bases. Germline-derived CDR1 and CDR2 are MNHEY and SMNVEV (reference sequence). The CDR3 totals 14 residues. The ends lost 3 bases at V and 6 bases at J; junction bases unmatched: 3. The CDR3 spells CASSFGTGGDGYTF. In DNA form, the CDR3 reads TGTGCCAGCAGTTTCGGGACAGGGGGGGATGGCTACACCTTC.

This clonotype has more than one count but fewer than ten. CDR3 sequence: CASSMGRTEVDQPQHF. In DNA, the CDR3 is TGTGCCAGTAGTATGGGTAGGACCGAGGTGGATCAGCCCCAGCATTTT. V gene TRBV19 combines with J gene TRBJ1-5, with D uncertain. Germline assignment: CDR1 LNHDA and CDR2 SQIVND (reference sequence). V dropped 3 bases and J dropped 5 bases, with 17 bases sitting between them. The CDR3 has 16 amino acids.

This clonotype was detected many times. The V gene is TRBV7-2, the J gene TRBJ1-1; 7 nucleotides align to TRBD1. CDR3 length equals 14 residues. Germline values: CDR1 SGHTA, CDR2 FQGNSA. The V gene end was trimmed by 3 bases and the J gene end by 3 bases; junction bases not matched to a gene: 4. CDR3 in amino acids: CASSLKGADTEAFF. The CDR3 DNA reads TGTGCCAGCAGCTTGAAGGGGGCTGACACTGAAGCTTTCTTT.

This clonotype was found a few times. This chain joins TRBV6-2 or TRBV6-3 and TRBJ2-5; 11 bases are a match to TRBD2. In germline, CDR1 is MNHEY, CDR2 SVGEGT. The V and J ends lost 4 bases and 9 bases, in that order; junction bases with no gene match: 7. The CDR3 is made up of 14 amino acids. In DNA, the CDR3 is TGTGCCAGCAGTTCGGGACTAGCGGTCATGGCCCAGTACTTC. This gives the protein CASSSGLAVMAQYF.

This sequence joins TRBV29-1 and TRBJ2-1, with 9 nucleotides matching TRBD2. This CDR3 has 13 residues. The ends lost 5 bases at V and 4 bases at J; junction bases unmatched: 3. The germline gives CDR1 SQVTM, CDR2 ANQGSEA. CDR3 in DNA: TGCAGCGTTAGCGGGGGGACGTACAATGAGCAGTTCTTC. Protein: CSVSGGTYNEQFF.

V usage is TRBV7-6 and J usage is TRBJ2-7, with 7 bases aligning to TRBD1. The CDR3 is 14 residues long. The trim removed 5 bases at V and 0 bases at J, leaving 4 bases unmatched. Per the germline V gene, CDR1 is SGHVS and CDR2 is FNYEAQ. The CDR3 region has the DNA TGTGCCAGCAGCGCCGGGACAGTCTCCTACGAGCAGTACGTC. Amino acid sequence: CASSAGTVSYEQYV.

This clonotype was seen repeatedly, ten times or more. The chain employs TRBV7-9 and TRBJ2-2, with 9 bases aligning to TRBD2. The CDR3 runs to 15 residues. Germline loops: CDR1 SEHNR, CDR2 FQNEAQ (reference sequence). Trimming took 5 bases from V and 3 from J; bases not matched to a gene: 4. The CDR3 DNA reads TGTGCCAGCAGCCTCCGGACTAGCGACACCGGGGAGCTGTTTTTT. It codes for CASSLRTSDTGELFF.

The rearrangement uses TRBV2 and TRBJ1-6; D possibly corresponds to TRBD1 (6 bases). The germline V gene has CDR1 SNHLY and CDR2 FYNNEI. The ends were cut back, 6 bases at V and 0 bases at J, with 12 bases in the middle. The CDR3 covers 16 residues. The CDR3 DNA is TGTGCCAGCAGGCCCGACAGGCGCTCCTATAATTCACCCCTCCACTTT. Translating it yields CASRPDRRSYNSPLHF.

V gene TRBV19 combines with J gene TRBJ2-1, with D maybe TRBD2 (5 bases). The V end was cut by 3 bases, the J end by 7 bases, with 16 bases between. This CDR3 has 15 amino acids. Germline V CDR1 and CDR2: LNHDA, SQIVND (reference sequence). The CDR3 here is CASSISGGMGNEQFF. CDR3 nucleotides: TGTGCCAGTAGTATTAGTGGAGGAATGGGGAATGAGCAGTTCTTC.

V is TRBV15 and J is TRBJ2-2, with D perhaps matching TRBD1 or TRBD2 (5 bases each). Between the trimmed V and J ends, which lost 4 bases and 6 bases, there was a span of 15 bases. The CDR3 length is 15 residues. CDR1 is LNHNV and CDR2 is YYDKDF in the germline V gene (reference sequence). Here the CDR3 reads CATSTVEGFPGELFF. In nucleotides, the CDR3 is TGTGCCACCAGCACCGTCGAGGGGTTCCCCGGGGAGCTGTTTTTT.

This clonotype appeared once. The chain is built from TRBV4-2 and TRBJ2-7; 8 bases are shared with TRBD1. Trimming removed 4 bases from V and 2 bases from J; junction bases left unmatched: 13. This CDR3 spans 17 amino acids. Germline CDR1 and CDR2: LGHNA and YNFKEQ. The CDR3 nucleotides are TGTGCCAGCAGCCCAGCCTGGACAGGGCCCCAGGCCTACGAGCAGTACGTC. This encodes CASSPAWTGPQAYEQYV.

V is TRBV12-3 or TRBV12-4 and J is TRBJ1-3; TRBD1 aligns across 7 bases. This CDR3 contains 17 residues. V lost 4 bases and J lost 0; bases outside the gene matches: 9. In nucleotides, the CDR3 is TGTGCCAGCAGTTCCCCACAGGGGCTGAGCTCTGGAAACACCATATATTTT. Translation: CASSSPQGLSSGNTIYF.

This clonotype was seen more than once but under ten times. The chain is built from TRBV28 and TRBJ2-5, with 8 bases matching TRBD1. Germline V gene lookup returns CDR1 MDHEN and CDR2 SYDVKM. Trimming cost V 3 bases and J 4 bases; bases outside gene matches: 1. The CDR3 is 13 amino acids. CDR3 bases: TGTGCCAGCAGTTTCGACAGGGGAGAGACCCAGTACTTC. Amino acids: CASSFDRGETQYF.

The V call is TRBV7-4, the J call TRBJ2-7; D is undetermined. Trimming took off 5 bases at V and 6 bases at J, with 17 bases between the two ends. This CDR3 spans 14 amino acids. Germline CDR1 reads SGHVT; CDR2 reads SQSDAQ. This CDR3 reads CASSPPQDWGEQYV. For the CDR3, the DNA is TGTGCCAGCAGCCCCCCCCAAGACTGGGGCGAGCAGTACGTC.

J is TRBJ2-7 and V is TRBV6-1, with D perhaps being TRBD1 or TRBD2 (5 bases each). This CDR3 is 14 amino acids long. CDR1 and CDR2 from the germline V gene are MNHNS and SASEGT. Trimming stripped 5 bases from V and 2 bases from J, with 13 bases between. The chain's CDR3 is CASSPGLNPYEQYV. As DNA, the CDR3 is TGTGCCAGCAGTCCGGGGCTGAACCCCTACGAGCAGTACGTC.